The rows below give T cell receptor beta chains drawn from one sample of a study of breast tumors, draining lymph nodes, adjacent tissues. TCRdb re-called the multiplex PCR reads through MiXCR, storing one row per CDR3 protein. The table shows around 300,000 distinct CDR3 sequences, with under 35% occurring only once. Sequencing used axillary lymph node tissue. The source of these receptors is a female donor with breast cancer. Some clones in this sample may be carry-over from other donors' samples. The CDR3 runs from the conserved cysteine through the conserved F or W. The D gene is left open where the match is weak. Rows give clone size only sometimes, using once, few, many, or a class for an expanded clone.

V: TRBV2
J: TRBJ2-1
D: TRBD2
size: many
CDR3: CASSWTSGRAPEQFF
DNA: TGTGCCAGCAGTTGGACTAGCGGGAGGGCTCCTGAGCAGTTCTTC

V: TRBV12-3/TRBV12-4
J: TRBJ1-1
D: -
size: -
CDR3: CASSSNRAEAFF
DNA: TGTGCCAGCAGTAGCAATAGGGCTGAAGCTTTCTTT

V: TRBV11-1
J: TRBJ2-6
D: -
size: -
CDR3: CASSEAGVGANVLTF
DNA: TGTGCCAGCAGCGAAGCAGGGGTTGGGGCCAACGTCCTGACTTTC

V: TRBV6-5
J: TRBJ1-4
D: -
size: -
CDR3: CASSYAGANEKLFF
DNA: TGTGCCAGCAGTTACGCGGGAGCTAATGAAAAACTGTTTTTT

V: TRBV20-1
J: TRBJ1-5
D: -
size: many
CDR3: CSAAPGRINQPQHF
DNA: TGCAGTGCCGCGCCGGGACGGATCAATCAGCCCCAGCATTTT

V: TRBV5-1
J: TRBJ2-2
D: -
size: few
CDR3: CAGSKSRDGTGELFF
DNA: TGCGCCGGCAGCAAGTCCCGGGACGGAACCGGGGAGCTGTTTTTT

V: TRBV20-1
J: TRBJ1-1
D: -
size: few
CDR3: CSASVISTNTEASF
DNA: TGCAGTGCTAGCGTGATTAGTACGAACACTGAAGCTTCCTTT

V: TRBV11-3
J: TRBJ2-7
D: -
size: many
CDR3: CASSLGDYEQYF
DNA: TGTGCCAGCAGCTTAGGCGACTACGAGCAGTACTTC

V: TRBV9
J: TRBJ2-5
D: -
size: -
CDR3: CASSVTGLQETQSF
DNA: TGTGCCAGCAGCGTGACAGGACTCCAAGAGACCCAGTCCTTC

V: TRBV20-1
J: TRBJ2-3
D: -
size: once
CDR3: CSARDVVAQTDTQYF
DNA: TGCAGTGCTAGGGATGTGGTGGCACAGACAGATACGCAGTATTTT

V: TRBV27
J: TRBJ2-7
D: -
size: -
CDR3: CASSFRETYEQYF
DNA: TGTGCCAGCAGTTTTAGGGAGACCTACGAGCAGTACTTC

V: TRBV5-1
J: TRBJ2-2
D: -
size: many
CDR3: CASSRTPSGTGELFF
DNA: TGCGCCAGCAGCCGGACCCCATCGGGGACCGGGGAGCTGTTTTTT

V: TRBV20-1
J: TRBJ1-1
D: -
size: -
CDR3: CSATATRRAEAFF
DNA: TGCAGTGCTACAGCGACACGGAGAGCTGAAGCTTTCTTT

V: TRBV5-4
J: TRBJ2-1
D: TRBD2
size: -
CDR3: CASSSPAGEYNEQFF
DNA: TGTGCCAGCAGCTCTCCAGCGGGAGAATACAATGAGCAGTTCTTC

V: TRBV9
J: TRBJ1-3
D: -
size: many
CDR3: CASSTTGVGNTIYF
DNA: TGTGCCAGCAGCACCACAGGTGTTGGAAACACCATATATTTT

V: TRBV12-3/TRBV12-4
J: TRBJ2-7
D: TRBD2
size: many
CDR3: CASSFEAGTSYEQYF
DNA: TGTGCCAGCAGTTTCGAAGCCGGGACTAGCTACGAGCAGTACTTC

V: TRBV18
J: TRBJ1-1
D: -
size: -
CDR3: CASSPDGEAFF
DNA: TGTGCCAGCTCACCCGACGGAGAAGCTTTCTTT

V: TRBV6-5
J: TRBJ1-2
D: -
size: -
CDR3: CASSHPRGPGSGYTF
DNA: TGTGCCAGCAGTCACCCCAGGGGACCGGGGAGTGGCTACACCTTC

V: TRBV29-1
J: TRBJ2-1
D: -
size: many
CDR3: CSVRRGTYNEQFF
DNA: TGCAGCGTAAGGCGGGGTACCTACAATGAGCAGTTCTTC

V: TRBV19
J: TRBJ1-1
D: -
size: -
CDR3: CASSIIGFEGTEAFF
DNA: TGTGCCAGTAGTATAATAGGTTTTGAGGGCACTGAAGCTTTCTTT

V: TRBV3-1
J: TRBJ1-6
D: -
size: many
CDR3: CASSQAGGTTPLHF
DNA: TGTGCCAGCAGCCAAGCGGGGGGCACGACACCCCTCCACTTT

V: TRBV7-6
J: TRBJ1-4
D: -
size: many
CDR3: CASSSLGGEKLFF
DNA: TGTGCCAGCAGCTCCCTCGGGGGGGAAAAACTGTTTTTT

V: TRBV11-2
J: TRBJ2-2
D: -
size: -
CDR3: CASKGGGVVTGELFF
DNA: TGTGCCAGCAAAGGGGGGGGAGTGGTTACCGGGGAGCTGTTTTTT

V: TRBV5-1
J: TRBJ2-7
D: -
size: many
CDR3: CASSLQGPHYEQYF
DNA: TGCGCCAGCAGCTTACAGGGACCCCACTACGAGCAGTACTTC

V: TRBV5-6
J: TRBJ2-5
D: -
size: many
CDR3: CASSLIAIQETQYF
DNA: TGTGCCAGCAGCTTGATAGCGATACAAGAGACCCAGTACTTC

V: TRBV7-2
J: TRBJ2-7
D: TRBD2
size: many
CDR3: CASSLVRAGGSYEQYF
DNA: TGTGCCAGCAGCTTAGTTAGGGCGGGAGGGTCCTACGAGCAGTACTTC

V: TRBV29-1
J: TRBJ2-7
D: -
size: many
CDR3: CSANRGQDEQYF
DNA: TGCAGCGCAAACCGGGGGCAAGACGAGCAGTACTTC

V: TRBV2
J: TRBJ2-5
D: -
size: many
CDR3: CASSASTRSETQYF
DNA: TGTGCCAGCAGTGCCTCGACTAGATCGGAGACCCAGTACTTC

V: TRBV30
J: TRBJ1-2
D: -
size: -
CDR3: CAWSVRSWGYGYTF
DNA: TGTGCCTGGAGTGTACGTTCCTGGGGGTATGGCTACACCTTC

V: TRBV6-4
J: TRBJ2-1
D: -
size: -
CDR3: CASGRDAAQFF
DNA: TGTGCCAGCGGGAGAGACGCGGCTCAGTTCTTC

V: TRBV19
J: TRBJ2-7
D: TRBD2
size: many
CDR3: CASSISGLAGYEQYF
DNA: TGTGCCAGTAGTATTTCGGGACTAGCGGGATACGAGCAGTACTTC

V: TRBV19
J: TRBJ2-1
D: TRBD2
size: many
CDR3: CASIMGTSGANEQFF
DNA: TGTGCCAGTATCATGGGTACTAGCGGTGCCAATGAGCAGTTCTTC

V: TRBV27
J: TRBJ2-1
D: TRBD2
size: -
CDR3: CASRSSLAGYNEQFF
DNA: TGTGCCAGCAGATCTAGTCTAGCGGGGTACAATGAGCAGTTCTTC

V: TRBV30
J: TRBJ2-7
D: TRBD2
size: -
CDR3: CAWSLSSWTSGTYEQYF
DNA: TGTGCCTGGAGTTTATCCTCCTGGACTAGCGGGACCTACGAGCAGTACTTC

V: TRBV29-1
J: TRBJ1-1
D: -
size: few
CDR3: CSTTHGNTEAFF
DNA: TGCAGCACAACCCACGGGAACACTGAAGCTTTCTTT

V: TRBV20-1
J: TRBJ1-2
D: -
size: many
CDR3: CRGGGNKVGYTF
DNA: TGCAGAGGGGGGGGAAATAAAGTGGGCTACACCTTC

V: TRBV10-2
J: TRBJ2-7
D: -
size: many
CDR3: CASSATSTYEQYF
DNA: TGCGCCAGCAGTGCGACAAGTACCTACGAGCAGTACTTC

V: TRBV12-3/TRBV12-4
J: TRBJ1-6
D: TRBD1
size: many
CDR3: CASSLKGAFNSPLHF
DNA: TGTGCCAGCAGTTTAAAGGGGGCCTTTAATTCACCCCTCCACTTT

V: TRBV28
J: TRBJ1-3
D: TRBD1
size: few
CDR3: CASSLAGQGTGNTIYF
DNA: TGTGCCAGCAGTTTAGCCGGACAGGGGACCGGAAACACCATATATTTT

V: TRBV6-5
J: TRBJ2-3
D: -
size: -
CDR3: CASSYGWGWVGTDTQYF
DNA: TGTGCCAGCAGTTACGGGTGGGGATGGGTTGGCACAGATACGCAGTATTTT

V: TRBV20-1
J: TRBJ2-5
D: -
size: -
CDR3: CRAIPVSTQATQYF
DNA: TGCAGAGCCATACCAGTTAGTACCCAAGCGACCCAGTACTTC

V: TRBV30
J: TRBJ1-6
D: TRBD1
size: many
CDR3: CAWSGDSNSPLHF
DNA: TGTGCCTGGAGTGGGGACAGCAATTCACCCCTCCACTTT